This TCR beta chain derives from a study of identical twins. The CDR3 totals 14 residues. Trimming cost V 5 bases and J 8 bases, with 18 bases left between them. Germline values: CDR1 SGHAT, CDR2 FQDESV (reference sequence). The authors used template switching to add a universal primer site and gave cDNA unique molecular identifiers. TCRdb re-analysed the 5' RACE reads in MiXCR, keeping a single row per CDR3 protein. The sample lists under 300,000 distinct CDR3 sequences, more than 13% occurring once. About this clonotype itself: The antigen is unknown.

General study findings and limits: Beta out-of-frame sequences showed weaker excess twin sharing. There was an excess of low generation probability in the out-of-frame alpha sequences that twins shared. Models underpredicted monozygotic twin sharing of out-of-frame TCR alpha.

The sequencing sample was made of memory (CD45RO+) T cells sorted from blood. The chain couples TRBV11-1 to TRBJ1-2; D perhaps matches TRBD1 (5 bases). The sequence was collected from a woman aged 18-30 years in good health. The CDR3 bases are TGTGCCAGCAGCACCAACGGGGGGTTAAGCGGCTACACCTTC. This gives the protein CASSTNGGLSGYTF.